The following is a T cell receptor beta chain sequence with its context. As yet, its antigen is unknown. The data originate from a study of PD-1 blockade in classical Hodgkin lymphoma. Germline lookup yields CDR1 SGDLS and CDR2 YYNGEE. The V end lost 6 bases, the J end lost 7 bases, and 17 bases lay between the germline ends. The CDR3 loop spans 14 amino acids. Study-wide results and limits: Before treatment, TCR diversity in newly diagnosed patients was reportedly lower than in healthy donors. Complete responders had baseline diversity similar to newly diagnosed patients.

The method was immunoSEQ multiplex PCR; TCRdb's version includes in-frame clones alone and lacks a portion of them. Of 60,000 or so clones listed, roughly nine tenths are singletons. All the patients suffered relapse after autologous stem cell transplantation, and brentuximab vedotin exposure differed. The source was peripheral blood mononuclear cells (PBMCs), collected at baseline. V is TRBV9 and J is TRBJ2-1; D uncertain. The clonotype comes from a human donor with classical Hodgkin lymphoma. For the CDR3, the DNA is TGTGCCAGCACCTCCGGCCAGGCGAGTAATGAGCAGTTCTTC. It encodes CASTSGQASNEQFF.